This T cell receptor (beta chain) was recorded in a study of cytomegalovirus exposure and HLA in healthy donors. Findings and limits, study-wide: Productive status was seen about 90% or about 30% of the time for most TCR beta V segments in an earlier analysis.

13 Jbeta primers and 60 Vbeta primers were used for the PCR. This table comes from immunoSEQ multiplex PCR, and its TCRdb copy is limited to in-frame clones, with some not included. Of around 130,000 clones listed, 6.5% to 9.5% are singletons. Notes on this clone: Its matching antigen is unknown.

The sequenced material came from PBMCs. The receptor comes from a man in his forties in good health and CMV-seronegative.

The CDR3 nucleotides read TGTGCCAGCAGTTACGGGTCAATGAGCGACGAGCAGTACTTC. Its protein is CASSYGSMSDEQYF. J is TRBJ2-5 and V is TRBV6-5; the D is unclear. The tail of the sequence fits TRBJ2-7 better, so the J call may be wrong. Germline assignment: CDR1 MNHEY and CDR2 SVGAGI. This CDR3 has 14 residues.